This T cell receptor (beta chain) was profiled in a study of technical replicates of blood from a handful of donors. CDR3 size: 15 residues. Germline assignment: CDR1 MNHNY and CDR2 SVGAGI (reference sequence). The trim removed 4 bases at V and 1 base at J, leaving 3 bases unmatched. This table comes from immunoSEQ multiplex PCR, and its TCRdb copy is limited to in-frame clones, with some not included. The profile shows fewer than 65,000 clones, around 87% of them singletons. The chain is built from TRBV6-6 and TRBJ2-2; 7 nucleotides align to TRBD1. The sequenced sample consisted of PBMCs. This TCR was sampled from a human donor in good health. Some clones in this sample may be carry-over from other donors' samples. This chain's CDR3 is CASSFRDRNTGELFF. CDR3 DNA sequence: TGTGCCAGCAGTTTCAGGGACAGGAACACCGGGGAGCTGTTTTTT.